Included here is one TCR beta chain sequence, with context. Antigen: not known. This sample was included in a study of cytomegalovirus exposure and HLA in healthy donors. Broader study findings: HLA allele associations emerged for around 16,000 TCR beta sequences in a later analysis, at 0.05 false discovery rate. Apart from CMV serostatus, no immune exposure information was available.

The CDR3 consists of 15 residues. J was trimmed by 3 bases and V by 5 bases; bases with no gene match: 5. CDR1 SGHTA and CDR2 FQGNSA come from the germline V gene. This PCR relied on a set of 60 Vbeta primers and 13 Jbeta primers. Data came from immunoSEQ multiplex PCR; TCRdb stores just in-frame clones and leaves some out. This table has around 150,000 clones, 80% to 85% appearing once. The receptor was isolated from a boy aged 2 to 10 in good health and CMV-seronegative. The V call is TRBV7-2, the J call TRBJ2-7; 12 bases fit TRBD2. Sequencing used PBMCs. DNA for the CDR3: TGTGCCAGCAGCCCTAGCGGGAGGGCCGTCTACGAGCAGTACTTC. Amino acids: CASSPSGRAVYEQYF.